These T cell receptor beta chains were read from a single sample in a study of response to subunit inactivated influenza vaccine. From the RT-PCR reads, TCRdb called clonotypes with MiXCR, one entry per CDR3 protein. The sample contains hundreds of thousands of distinct CDR3 sequences, 7.6% of which appear only once. This specimen consisted of PBMCs from blood, obtained 23 to 25 months after vaccination. Every receptor here comes from a man aged 50 to 69 who received an inactivated influenza vaccine. Both conserved end residues are trimmed from each CDR3. Fields, in order: D gene, V gene, CDR3 protein. D genes are given only for firm matches.

>.|TRBV7-9
ASSPLGLQQETQY
>.|TRBV5-1
ASSLVQRETQY
>TRBD1|TRBV7-2
ASSPSRDRVSSEIQY
>.|TRBV3-1
ASSQSGSRYSPLH
>.|TRBV25-1
ASSGTGTAFPNYGYT
>TRBD1|TRBV12-3/TRBV12-4
ASTRTGTSYEQY
>.|TRBV7-9
ASSLVVDNYGYT
>TRBD1|TRBV7-9
ASSGQGETVGNEQF
>TRBD2|TRBV12-3/TRBV12-4
ASSGTSGGARTDTQY
>.|TRBV7-2
ASSLQQGRPYEQY
>.|TRBV5-5
ASSWTAMNTEAF
>.|TRBV28
ASSLLGTRNSYEQY
>.|TRBV5-6
ASSLWIRPYSLDEQY
>.|TRBV29-1
SVESNYEQY
>.|TRBV4-3
ASSQGLYDTQY
>.|TRBV28
ASHTGSGNTIY
>.|TRBV20-1
SAKGGETQY
>TRBD1|TRBV5-1
ASSAGDRGRTDTQY
>.|TRBV3-1
ASSQVGVEDTQY
>.|TRBV20-1
SGEGLTDTQY
>.|TRBV5-6
ASSLQNSHGYT
>.|TRBV9
ASSAGAPRVEKLF
>.|TRBV20-1
SATPDGTGNTIY
>.|TRBV4-3
ASSQELNSPLH
>TRBD1|TRBV12-3/TRBV12-4
ASGDSSDTQY
>.|TRBV5-6
ASSSYVWNTQY
>.|TRBV5-1
ASRLSGRAIGTEAF
>TRBD2|TRBV7-9
ASSFLVAGGDTDTQY
>.|TRBV30
AWSVEGRSYEQY
>TRBD2|TRBV10-3
ATGGVSYNEQF
>.|TRBV5-1
ASSENANTGELF
>.|TRBV19
ASSTPLLQGRRDYT
>.|TRBV7-9
ASSPTRGGNNEQF
>.|TRBV6-5
ASSHLGEQF
>.|TRBV4-3
ASSQEPGQTNTGELF
>.|TRBV5-1
ASSLIVGDEQY
>.|TRBV12-3/TRBV12-4
ASSGGQPGTQY
>.|TRBV28
ASLKWETQY
>TRBD1|TRBV2
ASRGQGTMNTEAF
>TRBD1|TRBV28
ASSFSTGGIRGYT
>.|TRBV5-1
ASSFRDGTEAF
>.|TRBV5-1
ASSRGDNQETQY